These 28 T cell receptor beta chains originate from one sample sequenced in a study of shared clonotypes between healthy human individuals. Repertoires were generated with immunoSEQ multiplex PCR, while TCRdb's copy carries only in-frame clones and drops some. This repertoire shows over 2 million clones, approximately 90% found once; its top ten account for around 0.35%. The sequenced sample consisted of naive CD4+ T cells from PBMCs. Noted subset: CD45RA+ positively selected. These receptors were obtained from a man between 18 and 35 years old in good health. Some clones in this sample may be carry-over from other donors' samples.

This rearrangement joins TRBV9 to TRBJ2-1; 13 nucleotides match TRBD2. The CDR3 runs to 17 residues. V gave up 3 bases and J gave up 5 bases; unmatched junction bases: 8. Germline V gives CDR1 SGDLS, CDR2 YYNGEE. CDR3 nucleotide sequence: TGTGCCAGCAGCGACACACCGGGACTAGCGGGGCACAATGAGCAGTTCTTC. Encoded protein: CASSDTPGLAGHNEQFF.

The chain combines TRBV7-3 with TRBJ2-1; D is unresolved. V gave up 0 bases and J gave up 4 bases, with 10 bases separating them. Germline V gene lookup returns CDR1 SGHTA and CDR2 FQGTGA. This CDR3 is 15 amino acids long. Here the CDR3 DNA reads TGTGCCAGCAGCTTAACGGCGAGCCTATACAATGAGCAGTTCTTC. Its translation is CASSLTASLYNEQFF.

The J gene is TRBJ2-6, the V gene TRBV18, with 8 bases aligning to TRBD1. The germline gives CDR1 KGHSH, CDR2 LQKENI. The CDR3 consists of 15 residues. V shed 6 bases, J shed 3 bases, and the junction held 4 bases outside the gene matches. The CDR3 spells CASSPDRVGANVLTF. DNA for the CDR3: TGTGCCAGCTCTCCGGACAGGGTTGGGGCCAACGTCCTGACTTTC. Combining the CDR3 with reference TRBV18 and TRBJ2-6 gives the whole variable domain NAGVMQNPRHLVRRRGQEARLRCSPMKGHSHVYWYRQLPEEGLKFMVYLQKENIIDESGMPKERFSAEFPKEGPSILRIQQVVRGDSAAYFCASSPDRVGANVLTFGAGSRLTVL.

The CDR3 is CASSPGLAGRVYEQYF. The CDR3 DNA is TGCGCCAGCAGCCCGGGACTAGCGGGTCGTGTGTACGAGCAGTACTTC. The rearrangement joins TRBV4-1 to TRBJ2-7; TRBD2 matches 12 bases. With V trimmed by 4 bases and J by 4 bases, 8 bases remained unmatched. CDR1 is MGHRA and CDR2 is YSYEKL in the germline V gene. The CDR3 consists of 16 residues.

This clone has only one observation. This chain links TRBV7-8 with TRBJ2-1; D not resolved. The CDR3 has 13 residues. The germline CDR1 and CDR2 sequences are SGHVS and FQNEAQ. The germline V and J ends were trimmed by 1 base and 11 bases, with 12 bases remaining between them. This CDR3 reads CASSLDSLGKQFF. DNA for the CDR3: TGTGCCAGCAGCTTAGATTCACTGGGTAAGCAGTTCTTC.

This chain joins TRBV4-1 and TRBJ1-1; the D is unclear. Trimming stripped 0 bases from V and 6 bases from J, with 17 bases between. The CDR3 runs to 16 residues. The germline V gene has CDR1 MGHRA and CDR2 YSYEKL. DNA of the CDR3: TGCGCCAGCAGCCAAGATTATTCGGCCAGTGGAGCTGAAGCTTTCTTT. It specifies CASSQDYSASGAEAFF.

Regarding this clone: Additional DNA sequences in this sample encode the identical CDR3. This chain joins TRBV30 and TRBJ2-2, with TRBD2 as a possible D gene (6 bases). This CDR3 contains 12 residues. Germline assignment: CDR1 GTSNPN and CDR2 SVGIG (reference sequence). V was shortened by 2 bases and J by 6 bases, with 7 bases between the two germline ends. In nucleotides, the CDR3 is TGTGCCTGGAGTCGGGGGTCCGGGGAGCTGTTTTTT. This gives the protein CAWSRGSGELFF.

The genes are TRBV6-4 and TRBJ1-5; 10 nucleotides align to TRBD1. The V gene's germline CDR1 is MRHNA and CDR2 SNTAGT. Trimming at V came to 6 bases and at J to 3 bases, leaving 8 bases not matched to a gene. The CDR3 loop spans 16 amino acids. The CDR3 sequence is CASSPQDRGANQPQHF. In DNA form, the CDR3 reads TGTGCCAGCAGCCCTCAGGACAGGGGGGCCAATCAGCCCCAGCATTTT.

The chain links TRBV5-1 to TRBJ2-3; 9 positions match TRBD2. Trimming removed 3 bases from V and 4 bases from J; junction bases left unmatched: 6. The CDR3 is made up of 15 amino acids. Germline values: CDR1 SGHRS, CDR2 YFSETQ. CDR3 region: CASSSGAGGPDTQYF. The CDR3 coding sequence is TGCGCCAGCAGCTCTGGAGCGGGAGGCCCAGATACGCAGTATTTT. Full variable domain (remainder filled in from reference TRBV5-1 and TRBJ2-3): KAGVTQTPRYLIKTRGQQVTLSCSPISGHRSVSWYQQTPGQGLQFLFEYFSETQRNKGNFPGRFSGRQFSNSRSEMNVSTLELGDSALYLCASSSGAGGPDTQYFGPGTRLTVL.

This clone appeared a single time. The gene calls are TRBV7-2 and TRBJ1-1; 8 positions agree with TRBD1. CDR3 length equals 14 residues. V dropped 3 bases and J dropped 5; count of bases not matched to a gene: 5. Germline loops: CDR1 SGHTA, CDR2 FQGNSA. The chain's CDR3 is CASSFAGGGTEAFF. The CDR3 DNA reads TGTGCCAGCAGCTTCGCAGGGGGCGGGACTGAAGCTTTCTTT.

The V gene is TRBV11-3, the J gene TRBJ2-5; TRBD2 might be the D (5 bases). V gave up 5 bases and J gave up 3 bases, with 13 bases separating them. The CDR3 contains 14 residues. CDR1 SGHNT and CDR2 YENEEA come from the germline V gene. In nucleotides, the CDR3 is TGTGCCAGCAGCCTCGGAGGACCCGAAGAGACCCAGTACTTC. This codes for CASSLGGPEETQYF.

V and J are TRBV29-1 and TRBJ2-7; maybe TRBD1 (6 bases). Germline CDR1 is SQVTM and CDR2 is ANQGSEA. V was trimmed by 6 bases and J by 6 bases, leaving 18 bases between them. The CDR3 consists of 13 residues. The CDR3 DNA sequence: TGCAGCGTCCTGACAGGACTGGGCTTCGAGCAGTACTTC. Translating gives CSVLTGLGFEQYF.

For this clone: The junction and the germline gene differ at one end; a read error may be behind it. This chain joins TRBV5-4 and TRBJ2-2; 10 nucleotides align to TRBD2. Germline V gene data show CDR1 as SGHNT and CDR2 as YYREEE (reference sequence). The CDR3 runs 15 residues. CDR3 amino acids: CAGSPPSGGTGELFF. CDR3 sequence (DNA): TGTGCCGGCAGCCCCCCTAGCGGGGGCACCGGGGAGCTGTTTTTT.

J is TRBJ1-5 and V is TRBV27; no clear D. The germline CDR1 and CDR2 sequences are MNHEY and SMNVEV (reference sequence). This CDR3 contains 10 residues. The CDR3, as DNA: TGTCCACTGCGAAGGGAGCCCCAGCATTTT. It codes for CPLRREPQHF.

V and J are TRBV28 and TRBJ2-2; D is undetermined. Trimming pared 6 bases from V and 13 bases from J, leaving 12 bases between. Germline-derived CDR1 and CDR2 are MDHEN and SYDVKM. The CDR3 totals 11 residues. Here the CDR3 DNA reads TGTGCCAGCAGCCATAGCTCTGGGCTGTTTTTT. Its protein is CASSHSSGLFF.

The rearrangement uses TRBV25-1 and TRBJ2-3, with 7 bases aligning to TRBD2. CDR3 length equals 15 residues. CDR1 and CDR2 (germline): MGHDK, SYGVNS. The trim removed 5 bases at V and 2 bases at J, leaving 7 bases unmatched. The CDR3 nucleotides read TGTGCCAGCAGTTTAGGACTAGTGATCACAGATACGCAGTATTTT. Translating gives CASSLGLVITDTQYF.

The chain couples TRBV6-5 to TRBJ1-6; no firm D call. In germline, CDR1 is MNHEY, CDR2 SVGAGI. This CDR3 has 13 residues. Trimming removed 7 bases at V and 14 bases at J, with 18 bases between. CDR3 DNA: TGTGCCAGCACCTCCCCACGCCATTGGGCCCTCCACTTT. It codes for CASTSPRHWALHF.

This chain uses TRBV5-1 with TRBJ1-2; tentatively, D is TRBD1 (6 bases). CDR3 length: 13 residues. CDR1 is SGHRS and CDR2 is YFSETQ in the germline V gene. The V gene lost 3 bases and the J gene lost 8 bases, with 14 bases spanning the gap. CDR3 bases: TGCGCCAGCAGCTCGAACAGGGTTTACGGCTACACCTTC. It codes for CASSSNRVYGYTF.

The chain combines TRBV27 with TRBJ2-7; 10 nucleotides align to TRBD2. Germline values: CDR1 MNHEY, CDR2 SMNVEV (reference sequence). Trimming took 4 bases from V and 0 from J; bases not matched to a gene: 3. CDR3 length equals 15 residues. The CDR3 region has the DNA TGTGCCAGCAGTTGGGCTAGCGGGAGCTCCTACGAGCAGTACTTC. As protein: CASSWASGSSYEQYF.

CDR3: CASHFRTGVRSGANVLTF. The CDR3 bases are TGTGCCAGCCATTTTAGGACAGGGGTTCGTTCTGGGGCCAACGTCCTGACTTTC. The chain recombines TRBV28 with TRBJ2-6, with 9 bases lining up with TRBD1. Germline V gene sequence: CDR1 MDHEN, CDR2 SYDVKM. J was trimmed by 1 base and V by 8 bases; bases with no gene match: 12. CDR3 size: 18 residues.

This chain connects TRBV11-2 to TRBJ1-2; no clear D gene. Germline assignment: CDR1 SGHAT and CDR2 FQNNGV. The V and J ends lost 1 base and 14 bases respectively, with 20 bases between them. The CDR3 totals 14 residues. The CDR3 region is CASSLVGQPTPSTF. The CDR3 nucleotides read TGTGCCAGCAGCTTAGTTGGGCAGCCAACTCCGTCTACCTTC.

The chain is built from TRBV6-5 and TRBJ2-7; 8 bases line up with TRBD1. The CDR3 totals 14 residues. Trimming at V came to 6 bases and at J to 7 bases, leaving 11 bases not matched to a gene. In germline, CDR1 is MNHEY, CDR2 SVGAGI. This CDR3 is CASSWDRKVGEQYF. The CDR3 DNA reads TGTGCCAGCAGCTGGGACAGGAAGGTGGGAGAGCAGTACTTC.

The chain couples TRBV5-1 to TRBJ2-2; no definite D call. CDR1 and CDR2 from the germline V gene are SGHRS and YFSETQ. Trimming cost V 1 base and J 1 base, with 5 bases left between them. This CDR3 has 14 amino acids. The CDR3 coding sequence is TGCGCCAGCAGCTTGATAGTGAACACCGGGGAGCTGTTTTTT. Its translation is CASSLIVNTGELFF. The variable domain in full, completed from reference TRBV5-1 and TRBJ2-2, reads KAGVTQTPRYLIKTRGQQVTLSCSPISGHRSVSWYQQTPGQGLQFLFEYFSETQRNKGNFPGRFSGRQFSNSRSEMNVSTLELGDSALYLCASSLIVNTGELFFGEGSRLTVL.

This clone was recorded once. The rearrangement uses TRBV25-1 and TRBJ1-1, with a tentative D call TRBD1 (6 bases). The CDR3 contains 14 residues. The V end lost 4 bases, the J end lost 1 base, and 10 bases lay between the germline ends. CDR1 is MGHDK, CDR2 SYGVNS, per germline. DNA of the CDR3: TGTGCCAGCAGTGCCGCGACAGGGAACACTGAAGCTTTCTTT. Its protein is CASSAATGNTEAFF.

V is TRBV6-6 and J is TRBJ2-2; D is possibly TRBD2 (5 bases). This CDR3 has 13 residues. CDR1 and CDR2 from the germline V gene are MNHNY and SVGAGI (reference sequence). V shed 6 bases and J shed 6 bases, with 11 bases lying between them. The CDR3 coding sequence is TGTGCCAGCAGGAGGGATTTAGCCGGGGAGCTGTTTTTT. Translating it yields CASRRDLAGELFF.

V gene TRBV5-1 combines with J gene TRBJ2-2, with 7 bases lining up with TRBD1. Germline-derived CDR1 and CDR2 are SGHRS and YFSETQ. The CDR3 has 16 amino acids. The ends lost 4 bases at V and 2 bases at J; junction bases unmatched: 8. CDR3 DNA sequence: TGCGCCAGCAGCCAGAAGACAGGGACAAACACCGGGGAGCTGTTTTTT. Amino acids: CASSQKTGTNTGELFF. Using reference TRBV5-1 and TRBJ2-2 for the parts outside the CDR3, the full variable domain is KAGVTQTPRYLIKTRGQQVTLSCSPISGHRSVSWYQQTPGQGLQFLFEYFSETQRNKGNFPGRFSGRQFSNSRSEMNVSTLELGDSALYLCASSQKTGTNTGELFFGEGSRLTVL.

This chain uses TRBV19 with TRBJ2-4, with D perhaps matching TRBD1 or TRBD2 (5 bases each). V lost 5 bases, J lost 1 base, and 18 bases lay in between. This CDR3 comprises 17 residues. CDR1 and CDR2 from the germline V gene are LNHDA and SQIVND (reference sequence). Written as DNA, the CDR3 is TGTGCCAGTAGTCGGGACGTTGCTTTTAAGGCCAAAAACATTCAGTACTTC. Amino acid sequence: CASSRDVAFKAKNIQYF.

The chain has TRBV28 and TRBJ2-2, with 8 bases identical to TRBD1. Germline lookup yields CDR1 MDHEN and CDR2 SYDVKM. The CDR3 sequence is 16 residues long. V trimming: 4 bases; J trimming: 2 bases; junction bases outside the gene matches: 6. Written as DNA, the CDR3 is TGTGCCAGCAGTTCAGGGGGCGATGGAAACACCGGGGAGCTGTTTTTT. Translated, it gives CASSSGGDGNTGELFF.